This T cell receptor (beta chain) was identified in a study of molecular identifiers for immune sequencing clone quantification (dated by TCRdb to 2016 to 2019). For the study in its entirety: For a replicate experiment, RNA from 20,000 or 100,000 naive CD8 T cells was divided into five aliquots, of which four were sequenced. CD8 T cells were used in a methods study to benchmark molecular-identifier clustering-based TCR repertoire sequencing (MIDCIRS) and TCR RNA copy counting.

The CDR3 has 18 amino acids, counting the end cysteine and phenylalanine. Only the CDR3 DNA stays, 54 bases, in frame from base 1. CDR1 and CDR2, looked up from the germline V gene, are MNHEY and SVGAGI. The junction shows trimming of 6 bases on V and 6 bases on J, and the gene matches do not reach 17 bases of it. This clonotype appeared many times. The target of this receptor is not known. No base-level quality is on record; no much larger clone is a single base apart. Study-wide findings and limitations: Modeling estimated roughly 3 recovered TCR RNA copies per cell, compared with about 10 by digital PCR, which implies roughly 30% capture efficiency. Even against a background of 850,000 to 1,000,000 naive CD8 T cells, spiked-in Jurkat TCR RNA amounting to a single cell's worth was reported to be detectable. When barcode sub-clustering was left out, chimeric consensus sequences inflated TCR diversity, with chimeras reaching as high as 47%. In CMV-specific effector cells, clones with more than 20 RNA copies accounted for over 98% of molecules, whereas in naive cells such clones accounted for under 1%. Spiked-in Jurkat TCR RNA (around 9 copies' worth), which is not part of the donor repertoire, was contained in the naive libraries. Highly expanded clone sizes could be underestimated because identical TCR molecules may share a barcode.

Naive CD8 T cell libraries were made from around 18,000 to 910,000 sorted cells using 10%, 30% or 50% of purified RNA. Naive CD8 T cells were FACS-sorted as CD8+CD4-CCR7+CD45RA+ on a BD FACSAria II into RLT Plus buffer. Detection sensitivity was tested by spiking Jurkat RNA equal to about 10 TCR copies' worth into samples containing roughly 19,000-1,000,000 naive CD8 T cells. CD8 T cells were enriched with RosetteSep CD8+ T Cell Enrichment Cocktail and Ficoll-Paque, followed by ACK red cell lysis. To prepare the library, PCR was applied. Sequenced on an Illumina HiSeq 4000. Bulk TCR libraries were prepared as previously described, using TCR primers listed in Table S5. Purification of total RNA was performed with the Qiagen AllPrep DNA/RNA kit. Before any analysis, reads coming from multiple sequencing runs of the same library were combined into one pool. For the original study's pipeline: Only reads with exact TCR constant sequence were kept, trimmed to 150 nt, and grouped by their 12-nt molecular barcodes. Within each barcode group, reads were sub-clustered at a 15% Levenshtein threshold, and quality-weighted consensus sequences were built per RNA molecule. Non-functional sequences were filtered out, along with any lower-count sequence sitting one edit away from another sequence. Barcode sub-clusters with fewer than 20% of the maximum read count were removed, based on fitting two negative binomial distributions. TCRdb cleaned the public reads at Q25 with fastp, built clones with MiXCR and kept in-frame beta chains. Merged by CDR3 protein, the rows form single entries marked with the most common genes and DNA. V and J calls and clone size were set by TCRdb, not the authors. This sample is represented by around 86,000 distinct CDR3 sequences; under 20% of them were singletons. Clones ranked in the top ten supply roughly 0.8% of the sample.

The sample comprised naive CD8+ T cells from blood, with Jurkat cell RNA spiked in. Interpreted using the paper, the cell subset or site label stands for: FACS-sorted CD8+CD4-CCR7+CD45RA+ naive T cells. The chain links TRBV6-5 with TRBJ2-1, with 10 middle bases fitting TRBD2. This clonotype was obtained from a human donor in good health. Some libraries in this study had Jurkat cell RNA spiked in. For the CDR3, the sequence is CASSSVLLPGLASNEQFF. The DNA reads as follows: TGTGCCAGCAGCTCAGTTCTTTTGCCGGGACTAGCGAGCAATGAGCAGTTCTTC.